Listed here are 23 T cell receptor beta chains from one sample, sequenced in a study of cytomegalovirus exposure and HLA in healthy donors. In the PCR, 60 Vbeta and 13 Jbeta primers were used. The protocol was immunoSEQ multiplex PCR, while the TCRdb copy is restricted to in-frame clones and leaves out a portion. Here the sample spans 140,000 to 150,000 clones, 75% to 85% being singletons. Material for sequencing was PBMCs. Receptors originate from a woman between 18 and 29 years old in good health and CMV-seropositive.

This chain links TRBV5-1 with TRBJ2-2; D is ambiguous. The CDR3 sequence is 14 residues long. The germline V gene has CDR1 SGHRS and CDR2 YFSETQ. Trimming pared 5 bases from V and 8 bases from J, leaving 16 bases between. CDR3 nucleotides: TGCGCCAGCAGAATGGCAAGTCAGTCGGGGGAGCTGTTTTTT. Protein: CASRMASQSGELFF.

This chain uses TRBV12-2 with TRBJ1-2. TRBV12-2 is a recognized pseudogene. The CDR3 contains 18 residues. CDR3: CASRLIPPNANSNYGYTF. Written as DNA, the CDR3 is TGTGCAAGTCGCCTAATCCCCCCCAACGCAAACTCGAACTATGGCTACACCTTC.

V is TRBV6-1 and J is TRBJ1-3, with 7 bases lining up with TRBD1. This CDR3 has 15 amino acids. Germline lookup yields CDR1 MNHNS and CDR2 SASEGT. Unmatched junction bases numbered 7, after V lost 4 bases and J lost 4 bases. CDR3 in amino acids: CASSVRTGDGNTIYF. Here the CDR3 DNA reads TGTGCCAGCAGTGTCAGGACAGGCGACGGAAACACCATATATTTT.

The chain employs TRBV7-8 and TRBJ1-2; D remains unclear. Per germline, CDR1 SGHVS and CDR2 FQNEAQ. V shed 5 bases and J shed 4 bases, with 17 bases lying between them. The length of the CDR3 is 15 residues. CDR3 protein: CASSPRAQFSYGYTF. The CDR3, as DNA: TGTGCCAGCAGCCCCCGAGCCCAATTTAGCTATGGCTACACCTTC.

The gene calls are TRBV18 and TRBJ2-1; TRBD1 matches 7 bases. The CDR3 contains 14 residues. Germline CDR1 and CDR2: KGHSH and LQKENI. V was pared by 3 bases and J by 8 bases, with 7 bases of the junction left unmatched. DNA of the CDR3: TGTGCCAGCTCACCCCGACCTGACAGGGATGAGCAGTTCTTC. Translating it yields CASSPRPDRDEQFF.

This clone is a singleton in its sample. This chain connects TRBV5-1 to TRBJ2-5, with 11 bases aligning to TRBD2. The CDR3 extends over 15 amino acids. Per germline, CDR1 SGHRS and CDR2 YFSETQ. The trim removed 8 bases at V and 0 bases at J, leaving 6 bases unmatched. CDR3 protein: CASRLAGRYQETQYF. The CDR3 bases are TGCGCCAGTCGACTAGCGGGGCGGTACCAAGAGACCCAGTACTTC.

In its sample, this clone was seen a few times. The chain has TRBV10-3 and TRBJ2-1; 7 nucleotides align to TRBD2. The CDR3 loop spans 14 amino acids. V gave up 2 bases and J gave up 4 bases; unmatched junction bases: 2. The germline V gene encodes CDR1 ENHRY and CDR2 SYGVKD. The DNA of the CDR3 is TGTGCCATCAGTGAGGGGGGGGAGTACAATGAGCAGTTCTTC. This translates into CAISEGGEYNEQFF.

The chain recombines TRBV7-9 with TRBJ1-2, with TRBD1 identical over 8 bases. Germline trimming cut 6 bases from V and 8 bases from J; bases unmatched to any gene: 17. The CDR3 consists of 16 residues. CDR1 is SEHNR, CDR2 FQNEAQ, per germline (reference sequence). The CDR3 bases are TGTGCCAGCAGACTAGGGGGTCGCCAGGGGGCCGGGGGCTACACCTTC. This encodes CASRLGGRQGAGGYTF.

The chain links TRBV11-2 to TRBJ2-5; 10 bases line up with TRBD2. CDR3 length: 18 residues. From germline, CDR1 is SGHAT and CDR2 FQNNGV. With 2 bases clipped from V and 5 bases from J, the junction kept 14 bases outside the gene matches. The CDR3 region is CASSLSGSGGPVGETQYF. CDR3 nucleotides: TGTGCCAGCAGCTTAAGTGGTAGCGGGGGGCCAGTCGGGGAGACCCAGTACTTC.

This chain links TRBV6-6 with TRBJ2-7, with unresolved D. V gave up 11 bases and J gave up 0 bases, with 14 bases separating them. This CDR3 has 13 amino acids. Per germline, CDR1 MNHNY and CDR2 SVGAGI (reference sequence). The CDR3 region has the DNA TGTGCCTGCGGAGAACCGAGCTCCTACGAGCAGTACTTC. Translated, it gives CACGEPSSYEQYF.

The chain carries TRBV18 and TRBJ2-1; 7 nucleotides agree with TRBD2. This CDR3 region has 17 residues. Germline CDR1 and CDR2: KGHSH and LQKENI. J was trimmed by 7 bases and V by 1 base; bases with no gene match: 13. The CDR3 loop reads CASSPRLGGGSENEQFF. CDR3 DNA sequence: TGTGCCAGCTCACCACGTCTGGGCGGGGGATCGGAGAATGAGCAGTTCTTC.

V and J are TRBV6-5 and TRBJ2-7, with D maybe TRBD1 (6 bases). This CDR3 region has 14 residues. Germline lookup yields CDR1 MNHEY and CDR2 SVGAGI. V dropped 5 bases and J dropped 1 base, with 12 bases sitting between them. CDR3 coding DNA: TGTGCCAGCAGTCCGGACAGCCCTTCCTACGAGCAGTACTTC. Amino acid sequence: CASSPDSPSYEQYF.

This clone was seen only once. The CDR3 sequence is CASSGRGNQPQHF. CDR3 bases: TGTGCCAGCAGTGGCAGGGGGAATCAGCCCCAGCATTTT. The chain recombines TRBV7-2 with TRBJ1-5, with 7 bases fitting TRBD1. In germline, CDR1 is SGHTA, CDR2 FQGNSA. This CDR3 has 13 amino acids. The ends lost 6 bases at V and 4 bases at J; junction bases unmatched: 3.

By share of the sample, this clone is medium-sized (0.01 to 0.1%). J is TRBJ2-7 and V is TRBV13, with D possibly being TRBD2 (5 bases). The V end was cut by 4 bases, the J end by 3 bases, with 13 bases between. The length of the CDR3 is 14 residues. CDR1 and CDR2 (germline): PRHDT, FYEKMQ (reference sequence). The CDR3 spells CASSWPGKIYEQYF. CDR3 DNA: TGTGCCAGCAGCTGGCCGGGAAAAATCTACGAGCAGTACTTC.

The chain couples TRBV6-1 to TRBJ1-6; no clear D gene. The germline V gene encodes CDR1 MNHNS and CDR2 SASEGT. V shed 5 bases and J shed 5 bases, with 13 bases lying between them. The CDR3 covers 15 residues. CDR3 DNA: TGTGCCAGCAGTCCCGGTACTTCCAATAATTCACCCCTCCACTTT. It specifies CASSPGTSNNSPLHF.

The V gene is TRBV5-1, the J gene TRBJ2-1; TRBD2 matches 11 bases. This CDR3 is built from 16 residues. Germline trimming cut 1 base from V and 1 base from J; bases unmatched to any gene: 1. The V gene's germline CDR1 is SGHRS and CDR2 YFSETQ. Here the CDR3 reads CASSLTSGGSYNEQFF. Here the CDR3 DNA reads TGCGCCAGCAGCTTGACTAGCGGGGGTTCCTACAATGAGCAGTTCTTC.

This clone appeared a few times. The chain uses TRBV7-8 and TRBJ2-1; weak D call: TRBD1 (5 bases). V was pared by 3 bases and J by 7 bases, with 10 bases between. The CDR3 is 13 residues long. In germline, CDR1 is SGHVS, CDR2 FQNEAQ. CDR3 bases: TGTGCCAGCAGCTTGACCAGGGTGAATGAGCAGTTCTTC. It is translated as CASSLTRVNEQFF. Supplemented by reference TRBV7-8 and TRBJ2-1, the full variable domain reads GAGVSQSPRYKVAKRGQDVALRCDPISGHVSLFWYQQALGQGPEFLTYFQNEAQLDKSGLPSDRFFAERPEGSVSTLKIQRTQQEDSAVYLCASSLTRVNEQFFGPGTRLTVL.

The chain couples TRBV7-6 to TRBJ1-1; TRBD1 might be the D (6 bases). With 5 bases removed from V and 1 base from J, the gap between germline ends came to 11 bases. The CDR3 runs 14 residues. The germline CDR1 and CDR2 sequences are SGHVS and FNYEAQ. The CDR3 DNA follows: TGTGCCAGCAGCACACAGGGACAGAACACTGAAGCTTTCTTT. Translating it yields CASSTQGQNTEAFF.

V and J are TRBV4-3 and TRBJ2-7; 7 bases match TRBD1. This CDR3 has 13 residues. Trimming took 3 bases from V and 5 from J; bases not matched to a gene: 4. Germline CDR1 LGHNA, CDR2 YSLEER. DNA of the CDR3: TGCGCCAGCAGCCAGCACGACAGGGACGAGCAGTACTTC. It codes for CASSQHDRDEQYF.

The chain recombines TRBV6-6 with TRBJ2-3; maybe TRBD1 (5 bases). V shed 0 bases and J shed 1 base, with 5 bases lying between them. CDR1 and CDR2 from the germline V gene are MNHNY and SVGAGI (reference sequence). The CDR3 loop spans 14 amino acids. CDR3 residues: CASSYSGGTDTQYF. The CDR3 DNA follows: TGTGCCAGCAGTTACTCAGGGGGCACAGATACGCAGTATTTT.

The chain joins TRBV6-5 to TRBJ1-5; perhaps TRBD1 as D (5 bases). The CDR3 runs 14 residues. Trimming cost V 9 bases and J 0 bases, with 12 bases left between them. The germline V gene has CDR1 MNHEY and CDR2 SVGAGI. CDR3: CASYRQYSNQPQHF. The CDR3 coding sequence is TGTGCCAGTTACCGACAGTATAGCAATCAGCCCCAGCATTTT.

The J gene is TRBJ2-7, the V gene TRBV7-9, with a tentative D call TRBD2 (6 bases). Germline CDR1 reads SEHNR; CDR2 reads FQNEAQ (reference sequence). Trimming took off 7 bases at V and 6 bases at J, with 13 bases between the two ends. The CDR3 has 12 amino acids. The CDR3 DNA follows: TGTGCCAGCACGGGGGTGGAGTTCGAGCAGTACTTC. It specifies CASTGVEFEQYF.

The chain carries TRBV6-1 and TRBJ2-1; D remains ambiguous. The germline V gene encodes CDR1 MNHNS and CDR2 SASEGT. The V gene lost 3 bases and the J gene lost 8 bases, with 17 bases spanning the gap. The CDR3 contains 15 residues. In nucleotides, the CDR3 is TGTGCCAGCAGTGATCAGGCAGGCCGAGTCGATGAGCAGTTCTTC. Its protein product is CASSDQAGRVDEQFF.